This entry features one TCR beta chain sequence. TCRdb's copy holds only in-frame clones and misses some; the assay was immunoSEQ multiplex PCR. The table includes approximately 86,000 clones, 86% detected once. These data belong to a study of OX40 agonist ivuxolimab in advanced cancers. Study-level information: Participants, 82.7% male, averaged roughly 55 years of age, ranging from about 23 to 79.

The CDR3 is made up of 13 amino acids. Germline V gene sequence: CDR1 MNHNY, CDR2 SVGAGI (reference sequence). The trim removed 6 bases at V and 3 bases at J, leaving 5 bases unmatched. The input for sequencing was CD4+ or CD8+ T cells sorted from blood, taken in a trial of the OX40 agonist ivuxolimab. This chain uses TRBV6-6 with TRBJ2-7, with 7 bases aligning to TRBD2. This receptor was obtained from an adult with an advanced solid tumor such as melanoma, head and neck, liver or kidney cancer. The CDR3 reads CASSRGVHYEQYF. CDR3 sequence (DNA): TGTGCCAGCAGCCGGGGGGTTCACTACGAGCAGTACTTC.